What follows are 23 T cell receptor beta chains derived from one specimen sequenced in a study of tumor-infiltrating lymphocytes in localized non-small cell lung cancer. Some clones are missing from TCRdb's copy, which holds only in-frame ones; the method was immunoSEQ multiplex PCR. The data hold some 14,000 clones, with 75% observed a single time. Sequencing used lung tumor tissue. These receptor sequences come from a human donor with non-small cell lung cancer.

The chain couples TRBV4-1 to TRBJ2-2; 8 nucleotides match TRBD2. This CDR3 has 16 residues. The germline V gene has CDR1 MGHRA and CDR2 YSYEKL. J lost 4 bases, V lost 1 base, and 5 bases had no gene match. The CDR3 DNA is TGCGCCAGCAGCCAAGCGGGAGGGGGGGCCACCGGGGAGCTGTTTTTT. Protein sequence: CASSQAGGGATGELFF.

The V call is TRBV5-1, the J call TRBJ2-7, with 10 bases aligning to TRBD2. With V trimmed by 4 bases and J by 7 bases, 11 bases remained unmatched. The germline V gene encodes CDR1 SGHRS and CDR2 YFSETQ. The CDR3 has 15 residues. The CDR3 spells CASSQGAGGPGEQYF. The CDR3 DNA reads as TGCGCCAGCAGCCAGGGAGCGGGGGGGCCGGGGGAGCAGTACTTC.

The rearrangement links TRBV5-1 to TRBJ1-2; TRBD1 matches at 8 bases. This CDR3 has 15 amino acids. J gave up 4 bases and V 2 bases, and 7 bases lay outside the gene matches. The germline gives CDR1 SGHRS, CDR2 YFSETQ. Here the CDR3 reads CASSFGQGAPYGYTF. CDR3 in DNA: TGCGCCAGCAGCTTTGGCCAGGGGGCGCCCTATGGCTACACCTTC.

The V and J genes are TRBV27 and TRBJ2-5; D is possibly TRBD1 or TRBD2 (6 bases each). The CDR3 extends over 14 amino acids. Between the trimmed V and J ends, which lost 2 bases and 5 bases, there was a span of 12 bases. CDR1 and CDR2 from the germline V gene are MNHEY and SMNVEV (reference sequence). The CDR3 sequence is CASSLEGGRETQYF. The CDR3 nucleotides are TGTGCCAGCAGTTTAGAGGGGGGCCGGGAGACCCAGTACTTC.

This clone was found once. The chain is built from TRBV18 and TRBJ2-3, with 14 bases lining up with TRBD2. Losses at the gene ends were 6 bases for V and 3 bases for J; bases not matched to a gene: 11. The CDR3 totals 18 residues. Germline CDR1 is KGHSH and CDR2 is LQKENI. Here the CDR3 reads CASSPRTSGGRKTDTQYF. In DNA, the CDR3 is TGTGCCAGCTCCCCTAGGACTAGCGGGGGGAGAAAAACAGATACGCAGTATTTT.

This clone appeared a few times. The V call is TRBV2, the J call TRBJ1-2, with 7 bases fitting TRBD1. Trimming at V came to 6 bases and at J to 13 bases, leaving 14 bases not matched to a gene. The CDR3 extends over 13 amino acids. From germline, CDR1 is SNHLY and CDR2 FYNNEI. CDR3 nucleotides: TGTGCCAGCAGGGCAGGGGGGACAGCTCGTCGCACCTTC. Translated, it gives CASRAGGTARRTF.

The chain combines TRBV6-1 with TRBJ2-3; 7 bases are shared with TRBD2. Per germline, CDR1 MNHNS and CDR2 SASEGT. V was pared by 10 bases and J by 3 bases, with 10 bases of the junction left unmatched. This CDR3 comprises 14 residues. The CDR3: CATCRASGTDTQYF. CDR3 coding DNA: TGTGCCACCTGCAGGGCTAGCGGTACAGATACGCAGTATTTT.

The chain links TRBV6-5 to TRBJ2-3; 10 bases fit TRBD2. This CDR3 has 15 residues. Germline V lookup: CDR1 MNHEY, CDR2 SVGAGI. J gave up 0 bases and V 4 bases, and 1 base lay outside the gene matches. The CDR3: CASSSTSGSTDTQYF. CDR3 coding DNA: TGTGCCAGCAGTTCGACTAGCGGGAGCACAGATACGCAGTATTTT.

The rearrangement joins TRBV10-1 to TRBJ2-1; D is perhaps TRBD2 (7 bases). CDR3 length: 15 amino acids. The V gene's germline CDR1 is WNHNN and CDR2 SYGVQD (reference sequence). V lost 4 bases and J lost 7, with 17 bases in between. CDR3 nucleotide sequence: TGCGCCAGCAGTGTACCGGGGGGCCTGGGTAATGAGCAGTTCTTC. Translating gives CASSVPGGLGNEQFF.

The rearrangement uses TRBV6-6 and TRBJ1-4; 7 nucleotides line up with TRBD1. The length of the CDR3 is 14 residues. Germline CDR1 MNHNY, CDR2 SVGAGI (reference sequence). Trimming cost V 4 bases and J 7 bases; bases outside gene matches: 6. CDR3 nucleotide sequence: TGTGCCAGCAGTTCTGGCAGGGGGAGTGAAAAACTGTTTTTT. This encodes CASSSGRGSEKLFF.

This clone was counted between two and nine times. The V call is TRBV7-9, the J call TRBJ2-3; 13 bases are shared with TRBD2. The CDR3 has 17 amino acids. Looked up from germline, CDR1 is SEHNR and CDR2 is FQNEAQ (reference sequence). V dropped 3 bases and J dropped 1; count of bases not matched to a gene: 4. CDR3 nucleotide sequence: TGTGCCAGCAGCTTTGGACTAGCGGGAGCTCGCACAGATACGCAGTATTTT. This gives the protein CASSFGLAGARTDTQYF. Looking up the rest from reference TRBV7-9 and TRBJ2-3 gives the full variable domain: DTGVSQNPRHKITKRGQNVTFRCDPISEHNRLYWYRQTLGQGPEFLTYFQNEAQLEKSRLLSDRFSAERPKGSFSTLEIQRTEQGDSAMYLCASSFGLAGARTDTQYFGPGTRLTVL.

This clone was seen a few times. The rearrangement links TRBV27 to TRBJ1-2; weak D call: TRBD1 (6 bases). The germline gives CDR1 MNHEY, CDR2 SMNVEV (reference sequence). The CDR3 consists of 16 residues. Trimming removed 4 bases at V and 4 bases at J, with 19 bases between. In nucleotides, the CDR3 is TGTGCCAGCAGTTCCCCCACAGGGAATCGGGGCTATGGCTACACCTTC. Protein product: CASSSPTGNRGYGYTF.

The J gene is TRBJ1-2, the V gene TRBV6-6; 9 bases line up with TRBD1. CDR1 and CDR2 (germline): MNHNY, SVGAGI (reference sequence). V lost 7 bases to trimming and J lost 8 bases; unmatched junction nucleotides: 8. The CDR3 contains 13 residues. The CDR3 here is CASITQGAKGYTF. CDR3 nucleotides: TGTGCCAGCATAACACAGGGGGCGAAAGGCTACACCTTC.

The rearrangement links TRBV6-1 to TRBJ1-4, with 8 bases identical to TRBD1. Germline CDR1 MNHNS, CDR2 SASEGT. V was clipped by 3 bases and J by 5 bases; unmatched bases: 2. The CDR3 is made up of 14 amino acids. CDR3 bases: TGTGCCAGCAGTGACCGGGACAGGAATGAAAAACTGTTTTTT. It codes for CASSDRDRNEKLFF.

J is TRBJ1-2 and V is TRBV20-1; D gene ambiguous. The CDR3 runs 11 residues. Per germline, CDR1 DFQATT and CDR2 SNEGSKA (reference sequence). CDR3: CRFRANYGYTF. CDR3 DNA: TGCAGGTTTCGGGCTAACTATGGCTACACCTTC.

The J gene is TRBJ2-3, the V gene TRBV19, with 13 bases fitting TRBD2. The germline gives CDR1 LNHDA, CDR2 SQIVND (reference sequence). The CDR3 has 17 amino acids. Trimming at V came to 2 bases and at J to 5 bases, leaving 7 bases not matched to a gene. The CDR3 nucleotides read TGTGCCAGTAGTATATCGACTAGCGGGGGGTTCCAAGATACGCAGTATTTT. As protein: CASSISTSGGFQDTQYF.

The V and J genes are TRBV9 and TRBJ1-3; D is uncertain. The CDR3 length is 14 residues. Trimming removed 3 bases at V and 0 bases at J, with 7 bases between. Germline CDR1 reads SGDLS; CDR2 reads YYNGEE. The CDR3 loop reads CASSAQISGNTIYF. CDR3 nucleotide sequence: TGTGCCAGCAGCGCGCAGATCTCTGGAAACACCATATATTTT.

The chain joins TRBV27 to TRBJ2-5; 7 bases fit TRBD1. Germline lookup yields CDR1 MNHEY and CDR2 SMNVEV (reference sequence). This CDR3 is built from 14 residues. V trimming: 2 bases; J trimming: 5 bases; junction bases outside the gene matches: 5. The CDR3 spells CASSLPTGTETQYF. The CDR3 region has the DNA TGTGCCAGCAGTTTACCGACAGGGACGGAGACCCAGTACTTC.

The J gene is TRBJ2-7, the V gene TRBV10-3; TRBD1 matches at 8 bases. J lost 0 bases, V lost 6 bases, and 7 bases had no gene match. Germline CDR1 ENHRY, CDR2 SYGVKD. This CDR3 region has 15 residues. The chain's CDR3 is CAIRSDRESSYEQYF. The CDR3 DNA reads TGTGCCATCAGATCGGACAGGGAGAGCTCCTACGAGCAGTACTTC.

J is TRBJ2-5 and V is TRBV4-2; 10 bases match TRBD2. The J segment lost 4 bases and the V segment lost 0 bases, leaving 8 bases of the junction unmatched. The CDR3 is 17 residues long. The V gene's germline CDR1 is LGHNA and CDR2 YNFKEQ. The CDR3 region has the DNA TGTGCCAGCAGCCAAGAGGTTGAAGCGGGGGGGCGAGAGACCCAGTACTTC. This gives the protein CASSQEVEAGGRETQYF.

This chain links TRBV4-3 with TRBJ1-2; D uncertain. Trimming removed 0 bases at V and 7 bases at J, with 18 bases between. Germline V lookup: CDR1 LGHNA, CDR2 YSLEER. This CDR3 is built from 16 residues. CDR3 DNA sequence: TGCGCCAGCAGCCAAGATGAGCGGGCCACGAGAGGTGGCTACACCTTC. This encodes CASSQDERATRGGYTF.

CDR3 coding DNA: TGTGCCAGTAGTATAACGGCAGGGGGCGACTATGGCTACACCTTC. It yields the protein CASSITAGGDYGYTF. This chain joins TRBV19 and TRBJ1-2; 8 nucleotides match TRBD1. Germline V lookup: CDR1 LNHDA, CDR2 SQIVND (reference sequence). V trimming: 2 bases; J trimming: 3 bases; junction bases outside the gene matches: 5. The CDR3 contains 15 residues.

The chain uses TRBV7-2 and TRBJ2-7, with 8 bases that match TRBD1. The CDR3 runs to 14 residues. Germline V gene lookup returns CDR1 SGHTA and CDR2 FQGNSA. Trimming removed 1 base from V and 2 bases from J; junction bases left unmatched: 1. The CDR3 nucleotides read TGTGCCAGCAGCTTAGAACAGGGGGCCTACGAGCAGTACTTC. Its protein is CASSLEQGAYEQYF. The whole variable domain, filled in from reference TRBV7-2 and TRBJ2-7, reads GAGVSQSPSNKVTEKGKDVELRCDPISGHTALYWYRQSLGQGLEFLIYFQGNSAPDKSGLPSDRFSAERTGGSVSTLTIQRTQQEDSAVYLCASSLEQGAYEQYFGPGTRLTVT.